The present TCR beta chain was sequenced within a study of blood T cell repertoires in COVID-19. As for the study in general: Donors in the United States, Italy and Spain gave samples during acute or convalescent COVID-19. In each case, the material was cDNA or gDNA derived from T cells, B-cell-depleted T cells, or PBMCs.

This CDR3 has 16 amino acids. V lost 5 bases, J lost 5 bases, and 9 bases stayed unmatched. CDR1 and CDR2 (germline): SGHVS, FNYEAQ. Original methodology: Amplifying reference gene primers gave estimates of nucleated cell counts. The repertoire was sequenced with immunoSEQ multiplex PCR; TCRdb's copy has only in-frame clones and lacks some. That table furnishes V, J and clone size, whereas the DNA furnished D and trimming. The table records fewer than 40,000 clones, approximately 80% of them present only once. The source material was peripheral blood. The receptor was derived from an older man with acute or convalescent COVID-19. This chain uses TRBV7-6 with TRBJ2-2; 9 nucleotides line up with TRBD2. CDR3 protein: CASSLRAGGNTGELFF. CDR3 nucleotide sequence: TGTGCCAGCAGCCTCAGAGCGGGGGGCAATACCGGGGAGCTGTTTTTT.